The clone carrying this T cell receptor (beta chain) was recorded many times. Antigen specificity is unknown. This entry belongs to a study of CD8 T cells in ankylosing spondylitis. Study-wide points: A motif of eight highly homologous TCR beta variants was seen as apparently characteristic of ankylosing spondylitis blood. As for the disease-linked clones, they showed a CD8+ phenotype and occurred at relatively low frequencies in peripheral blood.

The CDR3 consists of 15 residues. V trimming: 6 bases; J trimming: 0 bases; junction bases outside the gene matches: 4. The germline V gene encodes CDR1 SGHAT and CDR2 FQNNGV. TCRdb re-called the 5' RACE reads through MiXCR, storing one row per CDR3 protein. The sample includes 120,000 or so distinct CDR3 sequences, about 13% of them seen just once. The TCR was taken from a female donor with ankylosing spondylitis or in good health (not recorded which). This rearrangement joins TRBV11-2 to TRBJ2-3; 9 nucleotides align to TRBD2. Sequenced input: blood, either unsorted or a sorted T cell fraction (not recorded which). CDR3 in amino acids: CASSLAGKSTDTQYF. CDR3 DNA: TGTGCCAGCAGTCTAGCGGGAAAGAGCACAGATACGCAGTATTTT. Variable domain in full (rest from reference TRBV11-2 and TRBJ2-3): EAGVAQSPRYKIIEKRQSVAFWCNPISGHATLYWYQQILGQGPKLLIQFQNNGVVDDSQLPKDRFSAERLKGVDSTLKIQPAKLEDSAVYLCASSLAGKSTDTQYFGPGTRLTVL.